This T cell receptor (beta chain) was recovered during a study of blood T cell repertoires in COVID-19. The ends were cut back, 1 base at V and 5 bases at J, with 12 bases in the middle. Germline CDR1 is MDHEN and CDR2 is SYDVKM. The CDR3 has 15 amino acids. As handled by the study authors: Scientists estimated how many nucleated cells there were by amplifying reference gene primers. The repertoire was sequenced with immunoSEQ multiplex PCR; TCRdb's copy has only in-frame clones and lacks some. V and J calls and clone size are as listed in that table; D and trimming were resolved from the DNA. The data contain 200,000 to 250,000 clones, around 83% of them singletons. During active infection, Seattle patients enrolled and were then monitored through disease.

Sequencing input: peripheral blood. The sequence was obtained from an older woman with COVID-19, enrolled during active disease. V is TRBV28 and J is TRBJ2-4, with D tentatively TRBD2 (5 bases). The CDR3 sequence is CASSLSGLGENIQYF. Written as DNA, the CDR3 is TGTGCCAGCAGTTTATCAGGTTTGGGAGAAAACATTCAGTACTTC.